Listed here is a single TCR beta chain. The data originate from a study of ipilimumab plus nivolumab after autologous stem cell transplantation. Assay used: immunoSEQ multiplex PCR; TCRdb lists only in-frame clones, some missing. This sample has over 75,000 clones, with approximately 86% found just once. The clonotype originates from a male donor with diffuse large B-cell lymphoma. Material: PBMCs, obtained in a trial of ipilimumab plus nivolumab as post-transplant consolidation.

The CDR3 DNA reads TGTGCCAGCAGTGCTCGGTCCTTCAATCAGCCCCAGCATTTT. The encoded protein is CASSARSFNQPQHF. This sequence joins TRBV28 and TRBJ1-5, with D hard to call. The CDR3 loop spans 14 amino acids. Trimming cost V 5 bases and J 3 bases, with 11 bases left between them. Germline-derived CDR1 and CDR2 are MDHEN and SYDVKM.